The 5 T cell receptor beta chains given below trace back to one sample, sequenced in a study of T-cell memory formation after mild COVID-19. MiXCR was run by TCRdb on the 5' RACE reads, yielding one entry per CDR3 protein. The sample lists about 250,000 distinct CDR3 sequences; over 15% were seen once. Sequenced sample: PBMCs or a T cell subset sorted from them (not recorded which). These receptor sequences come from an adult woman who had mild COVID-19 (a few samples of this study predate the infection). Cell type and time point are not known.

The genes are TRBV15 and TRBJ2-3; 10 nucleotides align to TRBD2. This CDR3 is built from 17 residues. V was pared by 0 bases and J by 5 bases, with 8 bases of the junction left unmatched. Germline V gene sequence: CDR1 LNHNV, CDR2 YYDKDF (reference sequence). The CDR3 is CATSRDRVAGGIDTQYF. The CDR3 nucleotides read TGTGCCACCAGCAGAGATAGGGTAGCGGGGGGCATAGATACGCAGTATTTT. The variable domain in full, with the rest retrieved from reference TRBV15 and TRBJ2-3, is DAMVIQNPRYQVTQFGKPVTLSCSQTLNHNVMYWYQQKSSQAPKLLFHYYDKDFNNEADTPDNFQSRRPNTSFCFLDIRSPGLGDTAMYLCATSRDRVAGGIDTQYFGPGTRLTVL.

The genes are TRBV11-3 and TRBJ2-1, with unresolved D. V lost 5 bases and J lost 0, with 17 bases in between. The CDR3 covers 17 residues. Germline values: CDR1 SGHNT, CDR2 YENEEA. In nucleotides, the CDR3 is TGTGCCAGCAGCGCACCCTGGACCCTTAGCTCCTACAATGAGCAGTTCTTC. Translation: CASSAPWTLSSYNEQFF.

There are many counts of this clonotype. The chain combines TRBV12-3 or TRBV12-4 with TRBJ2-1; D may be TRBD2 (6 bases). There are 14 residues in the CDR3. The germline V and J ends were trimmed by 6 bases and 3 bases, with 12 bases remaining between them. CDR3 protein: CASRSSTSYNEQFF. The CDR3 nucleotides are TGTGCCAGCAGATCCTCGACTAGCTACAATGAGCAGTTCTTC.

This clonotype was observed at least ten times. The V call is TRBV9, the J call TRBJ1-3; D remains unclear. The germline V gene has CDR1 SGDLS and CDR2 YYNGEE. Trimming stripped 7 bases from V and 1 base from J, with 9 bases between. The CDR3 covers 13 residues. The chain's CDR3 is CASGRDSGNTIYF. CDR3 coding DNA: TGTGCCAGCGGACGGGATTCTGGAAACACCATATATTTT. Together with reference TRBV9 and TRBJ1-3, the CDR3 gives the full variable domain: DSGVTQTPKHLITATGQRVTLRCSPRSGDLSVYWYQQSLDQGLQFLIQYYNGEERAKGNILERFSAQQFPDLHSELNLSSLELGDSALYFCASGRDSGNTIYFGEGSWLTVV.

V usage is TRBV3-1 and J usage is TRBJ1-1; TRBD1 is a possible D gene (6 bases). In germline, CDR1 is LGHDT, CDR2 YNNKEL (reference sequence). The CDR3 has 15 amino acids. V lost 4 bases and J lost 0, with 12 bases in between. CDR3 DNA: TGTGCCAGCAGCCGACAGGCCGATCTGAACACTGAAGCTTTCTTT. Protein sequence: CASSRQADLNTEAFF. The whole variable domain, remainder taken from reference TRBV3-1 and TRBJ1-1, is DTAVSQTPKYLVTQMGNDKSIKCEQNLGHDTMYWYKQDSKKFLKIMFSYNNKELIINETVPNRFSPKSPDKAHLNLHINSLELGDSAVYFCASSRQADLNTEAFFGQGTRLTVV.